The subject of this entry is one T cell receptor (beta chain). Its binding antigen is unknown. Per-base qualities were not stored, and no clone one base away is much larger. The data stem from a study of shared T cell receptors in the human thymus (dated by TCRdb to about 2021). In the study overall: The study examined how the human thymus generates shared, self-reactive T-cell receptor alpha chains.

To prepare the library, the immunoSEQ multiplex PCR assay was applied. TCRdb retrieved this table from immuneACCESS and kept in-frame rearrangements only. Not all clones are present; in checked studies, unresolved V genes account for under half, and no reason is known for the remainder. The sample has 500,000 to 550,000 clones on record, about four fifths of them singletons. The ten largest make up more than 0.01% of the sample. V gives up 5 bases and J gives up 1 base, and the segment between their germline ends measures 14 bases. Taken from the germline V gene (reference sequence), the CDR1 and CDR2 loops are WNHNN and SYGVQD. The CDR3 holds 15 amino acids from the cysteine to the phenylalanine. Left in the record is the CDR3 DNA by itself, 45 bases read in frame from the first base. Separately, the same data were catalogued under a study of human thymus T cells. Looking at the second paper: The donors were immunologically healthy infants in Finland who had open corrective cardiac surgery for congenital heart defects. The thymus tissue came from surgical resects taken out during corrective cardiac surgery. Usage of V and J gene segments appeared to be biased in both the thymic and the peripheral blood repertoires. The related research found that thymic TCR repertoires overlapped highly between unrelated individuals. TCR alpha and beta repertoires from roughly 8 infant thymus samples and a few related peripheral blood samples were characterized in the study. Donor ages ranging from roughly 6 to 244 days were recorded, and 5 or 6 male and a couple of female infants were included in the cohort. Thymocytes were freed from the tissue by mechanical means and kept at -70 degrees C as pellets of 10-30 million cells. A QIAsymphony instrument was used to extract genomic DNA from frozen cell pellets. The immunoSEQ multiplex PCR assay was used to amplify the TCRB and TCRAD loci from a standardized amount of quality-controlled genomic DNA. The V(D)J region was spanned by amplicons of a length sufficient to cover the CDR3 and to identify V and J genes. The amplicons were sequenced on an Illumina platform via the commercial immunoSEQ service. Primer bias and sequencing errors were corrected as previously described, and TCRAD and TCRB were defined on the basis of the IMGT database. Analysis of the repertoires was done with immunoSEQ Analyzer 3.0 and VDJTools and included basic statistics, V/J segment usage, diversity estimates, rarefaction and pairwise overlap. Diversity was estimated with Chao1, ChaoE, Efron-Thisted, Shannon and inverse Simpson indices, and also on datasets down-sampled to the smallest sample. For repertoire overlap, CDR3 nucleotide sequence, V gene and J gene had to match strictly, and clustering was done by Jaccard-based multidimensional scaling. On average, roughly 810,000 unique TCRB clonotypes were obtained from thymus samples, compared with 70,000 to 90,000 from blood samples.

The specimen was thymocytes. The TCR comes from a boy younger than two with a congenital heart defect. Donor details come from another sample of the same person, matched by shared clones. Here the chain combines TRBV10-1 and TRBJ2-5; possibly the D gene is TRBD1, per 5 matching bases. The CDR3 has the sequence CASSLALGAQETQYF. At the DNA level, the sequence is TGCGCCAGCAGTCTCGCATTAGGGGCCCAAGAGACCCAGTACTTC.